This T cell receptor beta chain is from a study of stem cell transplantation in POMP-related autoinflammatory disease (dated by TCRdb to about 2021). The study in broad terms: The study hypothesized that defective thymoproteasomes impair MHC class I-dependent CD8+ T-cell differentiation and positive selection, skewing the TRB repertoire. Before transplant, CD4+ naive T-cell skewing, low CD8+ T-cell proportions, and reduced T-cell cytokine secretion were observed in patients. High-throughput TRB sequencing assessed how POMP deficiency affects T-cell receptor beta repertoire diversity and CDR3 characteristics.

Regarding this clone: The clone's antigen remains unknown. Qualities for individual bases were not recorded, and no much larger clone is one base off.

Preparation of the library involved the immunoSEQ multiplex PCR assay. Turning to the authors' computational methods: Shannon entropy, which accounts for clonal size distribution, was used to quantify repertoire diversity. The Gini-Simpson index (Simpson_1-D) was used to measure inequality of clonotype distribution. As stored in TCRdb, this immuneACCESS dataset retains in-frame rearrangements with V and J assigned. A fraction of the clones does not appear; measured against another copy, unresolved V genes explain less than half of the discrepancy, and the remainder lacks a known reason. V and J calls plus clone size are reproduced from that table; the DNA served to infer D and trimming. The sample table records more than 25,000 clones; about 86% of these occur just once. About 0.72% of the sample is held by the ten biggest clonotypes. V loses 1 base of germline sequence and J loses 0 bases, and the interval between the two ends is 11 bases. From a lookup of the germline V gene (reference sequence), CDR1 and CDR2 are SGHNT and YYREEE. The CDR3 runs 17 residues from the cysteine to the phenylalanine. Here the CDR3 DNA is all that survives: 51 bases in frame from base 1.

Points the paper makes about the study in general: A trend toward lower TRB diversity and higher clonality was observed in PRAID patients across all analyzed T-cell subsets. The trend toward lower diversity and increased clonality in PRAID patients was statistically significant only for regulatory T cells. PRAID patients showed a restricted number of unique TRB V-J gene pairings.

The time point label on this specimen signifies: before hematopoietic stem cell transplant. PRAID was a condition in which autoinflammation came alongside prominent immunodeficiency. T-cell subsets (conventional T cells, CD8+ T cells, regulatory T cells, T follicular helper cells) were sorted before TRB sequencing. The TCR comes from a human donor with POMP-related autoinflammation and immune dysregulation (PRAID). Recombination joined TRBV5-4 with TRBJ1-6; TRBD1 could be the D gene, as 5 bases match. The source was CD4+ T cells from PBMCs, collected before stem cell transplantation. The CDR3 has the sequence CASSLSPDSSYNSPLHF. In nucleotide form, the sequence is TGTGCCAGCAGCTTGTCTCCAGACAGCTCCTATAATTCACCCCTCCACTTT.